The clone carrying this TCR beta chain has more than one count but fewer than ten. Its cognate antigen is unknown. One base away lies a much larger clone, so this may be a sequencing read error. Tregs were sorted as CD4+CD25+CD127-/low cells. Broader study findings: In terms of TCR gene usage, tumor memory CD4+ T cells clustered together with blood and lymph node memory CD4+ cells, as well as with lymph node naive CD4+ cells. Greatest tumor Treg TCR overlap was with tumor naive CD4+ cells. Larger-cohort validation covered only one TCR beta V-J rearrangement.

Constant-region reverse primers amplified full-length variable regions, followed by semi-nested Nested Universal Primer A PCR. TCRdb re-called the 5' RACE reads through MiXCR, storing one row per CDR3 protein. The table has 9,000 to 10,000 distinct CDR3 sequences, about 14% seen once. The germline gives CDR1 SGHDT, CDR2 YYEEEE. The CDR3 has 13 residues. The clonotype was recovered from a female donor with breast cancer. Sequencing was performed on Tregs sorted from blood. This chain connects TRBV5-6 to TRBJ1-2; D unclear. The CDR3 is CASSLPANCGYTF. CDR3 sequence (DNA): TGTGCCAGCAGCTTGCCGGCCAACTGTGGCTACACCTTC.